This entry lists 7 T cell receptor beta chains sequenced from one sample in a study of blood T cells in healthy people across ages. Primed by a sample-barcoded 5' primer and a J-beta primer mix, a second PCR proceeded for 7 to 11 cycles. TCRdb re-called the 5' RACE reads through MiXCR, storing one row per CDR3 protein. The data contain 750,000 to 950,000 distinct CDR3 sequences, almost 30% of them singletons. The same data also went into a second study, on T cells of mothers and their children.

The source material was blood. The receptors come from a woman in her thirties or forties in good health.

This sequence joins TRBV7-2 and TRBJ2-5; D unresolved. The end of the DNA is better explained by TRBJ2-7, so the J call may be wrong. CDR1 and CDR2 from the germline V gene are SGHTA and FQGNSA. This CDR3 is built from 13 residues. The CDR3 bases are TGTGCCAGCAGCTTAGCGCCCGGAGACGAGCAGTACTTC. As protein: CASSLAPGDEQYF.

The chain employs TRBV21-1 and TRBJ2-2. TRBV21-1 is a listed pseudogene. This CDR3 comprises 15 residues. The CDR3 is CASSKPSTYTGELFF. CDR3 nucleotides: TGTGCCAGCAGCAAGCCATCGACTTACACCGGGGAGCTGTTTTTT.

This clonotype occurred many times. The chain joins TRBV28 to TRBJ2-7; TRBD1 aligns across 7 bases. Germline CDR1 MDHEN, CDR2 SYDVKM. V trimming: 6 bases; J trimming: 5 bases; junction bases outside the gene matches: 4. CDR3 length equals 12 residues. In DNA form, the CDR3 reads TGTGCCAGCAGCCTCGACAGGGACGAGCAGTACTTC. Amino acid sequence: CASSLDRDEQYF.

This clonotype was recorded at least ten times. The chain employs TRBV6-5 and TRBJ2-7, with D perhaps matching TRBD1 (6 bases). CDR3 length equals 13 residues. Trimming shortened V by 2 bases and J by 7 bases, and 12 bases separated the two germline ends. CDR1 MNHEY and CDR2 SVGAGI come from the germline V gene. CDR3 nucleotides: TGTGCCAGCAGTTACCTCGGGGACAATGAGCAGTACTTC. Its protein product is CASSYLGDNEQYF.

Many counts were recorded for this clonotype. This chain connects TRBV20-1 to TRBJ2-5; TRBD1 or TRBD2 may be the D gene (5 bases each). Germline V gene sequence: CDR1 DFQATT, CDR2 SNEGSKA (reference sequence). CDR3 length equals 12 residues. Trimming left V 5 bases short and J 5 bases short, with 12 bases between. As DNA, the CDR3 is TGCAGTGCTTCCGGGACGGCGGAGACCCAGTACTTC. Its protein product is CSASGTAETQYF.

This clonotype was detected a few times. The chain carries TRBV6-2 or TRBV6-3 and TRBJ2-1; 9 nucleotides agree with TRBD1. The CDR3 totals 16 residues. V shed 10 bases and J 4 bases; nucleotides not matched to a gene: 14. Germline CDR1 MNHEY, CDR2 SVGEGT. CDR3 amino acids: CATRPGGQGAYNEQFF. CDR3 in DNA: TGTGCCACCAGGCCAGGGGGACAGGGAGCATACAATGAGCAGTTCTTC.

This clonotype has ten or more counts. The V gene is TRBV5-5, the J gene TRBJ2-7; TRBD2 agrees at 9 bases. From germline, CDR1 is SGHKS and CDR2 YYEKEE (reference sequence). Trimming removed 0 bases from V and 5 bases from J; junction bases left unmatched: 6. The CDR3 totals 15 residues. In DNA form, the CDR3 reads TGTGCCAGCAGCTTGGAAGCGGGGGGCCCAGACGAGCAGTACTTC. Translation: CASSLEAGGPDEQYF.